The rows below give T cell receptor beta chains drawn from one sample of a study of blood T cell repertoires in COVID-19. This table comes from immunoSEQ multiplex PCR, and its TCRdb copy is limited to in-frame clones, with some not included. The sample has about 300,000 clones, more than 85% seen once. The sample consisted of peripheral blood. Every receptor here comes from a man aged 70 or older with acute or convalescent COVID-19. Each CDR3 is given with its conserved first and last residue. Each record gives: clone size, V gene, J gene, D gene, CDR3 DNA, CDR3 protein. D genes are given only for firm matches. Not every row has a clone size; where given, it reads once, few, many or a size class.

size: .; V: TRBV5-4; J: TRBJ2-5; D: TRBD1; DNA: TGTGCCAGCAGCAAGGCAGGGGGCTACCAAGAGACCCAGTACTTC; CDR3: CASSKAGGYQETQYF
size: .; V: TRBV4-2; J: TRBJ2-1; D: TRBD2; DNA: TGTGCCAGCAGCCCAGGGAGGAATCGGGAGGCCCTTGGGGATGAGCAGTTCTTC; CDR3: CASSPGRNREALGDEQFF
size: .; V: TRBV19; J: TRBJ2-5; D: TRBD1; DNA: TGTGCCAGTAGTTCCGACAGGGGATTAGGGGAGACCCAGTACTTC; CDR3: CASSSDRGLGETQYF
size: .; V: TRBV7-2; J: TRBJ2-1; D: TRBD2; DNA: TGTGCCAGCAGCTCCCTTGGTCGAGCGGGAAGGGATGAGCAGTTCTTC; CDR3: CASSSLGRAGRDEQFF
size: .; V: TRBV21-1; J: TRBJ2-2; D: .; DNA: TGTGCCAGCAGCAAAGAACCCAGAAACACCGGGGAGCTGTTTTTT; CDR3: CASSKEPRNTGELFF
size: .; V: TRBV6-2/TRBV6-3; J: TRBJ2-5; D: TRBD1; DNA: TGTGCCAGCAGCACAACGACAGGGGAGACCCAGTACTTC; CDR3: CASSTTTGETQYF
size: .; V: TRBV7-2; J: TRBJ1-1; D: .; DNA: TGTGCCAGCAGCTTACAGGAAGAGAACACTGAAGCTTTCTTT; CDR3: CASSLQEENTEAFF
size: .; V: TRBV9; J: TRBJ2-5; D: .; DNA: TGTGCCAGCAGCGTAGACACTACGACCCAGTACTTC; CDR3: CASSVDTTTQYF
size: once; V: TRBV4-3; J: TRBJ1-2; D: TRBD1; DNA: TGCGCCAGCAGCCGCGGACAGGGGGCGAACTATGGCTACACCTTC; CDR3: CASSRGQGANYGYTF
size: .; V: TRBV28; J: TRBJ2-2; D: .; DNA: TGTGCCAGCAGTTCCCCCTCCGGGGAGCTGTTTTTT; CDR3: CASSSPSGELFF
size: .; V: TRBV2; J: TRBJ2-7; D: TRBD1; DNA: TGTGCCAGCAGATATCCGGGACAGGTGGCCGAGCAGTACTTC; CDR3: CASRYPGQVAEQYF
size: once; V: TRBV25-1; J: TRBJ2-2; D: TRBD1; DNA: TGTGCCAGCAGTGACCGGGACAGGGGCACCGGGGAGCTGTTTTTT; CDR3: CASSDRDRGTGELFF
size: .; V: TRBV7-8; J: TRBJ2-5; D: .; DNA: TGTGCCAGCAGCTTGGAACAGGGCAGTCAAGAGACCCAGTACTTC; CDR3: CASSLEQGSQETQYF
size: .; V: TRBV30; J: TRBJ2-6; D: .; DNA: TGTGCCTGGAGTGTCAGGGGGGCAGCAGGGGCCAACGTCCTGACTTTC; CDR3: CAWSVRGAAGANVLTF
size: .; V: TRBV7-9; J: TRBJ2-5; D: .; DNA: TGTGCCAGCAGCAGACCGACAGGTGGCGGGGAGACCCAGTACTTC; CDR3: CASSRPTGGGETQYF
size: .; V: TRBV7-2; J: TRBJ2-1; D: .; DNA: TGTGCCAGCACCTTAGCGGCTAGCTCCTACAATGAGCAGTTCTTC; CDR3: CASTLAASSYNEQFF
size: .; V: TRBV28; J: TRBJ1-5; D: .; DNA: TGTGCCAGCAGTTTCCAGGGGCAACAGCCCCAGCATTTT; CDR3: CASSFQGQQPQHF
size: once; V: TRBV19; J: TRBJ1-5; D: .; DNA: TGTGCCAGTAGTTGGGAGCAGTATAGCAATCAGCCCCAGCATTTT; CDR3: CASSWEQYSNQPQHF
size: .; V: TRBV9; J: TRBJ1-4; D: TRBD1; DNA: TGTGCCAGCAGCGTAGAAGGGACAGGTAATGAAAAACTGTTTTTT; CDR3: CASSVEGTGNEKLFF
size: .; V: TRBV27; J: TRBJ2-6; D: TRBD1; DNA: TGTGCCAGCAGTTTAAAGACAGGGGGCCTTTCTGGGGCCAACGTCCTGACTTTC; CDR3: CASSLKTGGLSGANVLTF
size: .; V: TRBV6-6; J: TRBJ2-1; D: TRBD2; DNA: TGTGCCAGCGTCCCCGGGGGGGGTAATGAGCAGTTCTTC; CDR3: CASVPGGGNEQFF
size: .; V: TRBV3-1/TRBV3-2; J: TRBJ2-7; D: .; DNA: TGTGCCAGGGGCAGGGGCCGGGACGGCGAGCAGTACTTC; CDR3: CARGRGRDGEQYF
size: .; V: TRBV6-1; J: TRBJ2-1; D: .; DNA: TGTGCCAGCAGTGAAGTCGGGGGGCCTGTGAATGAGCAGTTCTTC; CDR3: CASSEVGGPVNEQFF
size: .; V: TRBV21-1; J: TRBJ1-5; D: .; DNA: TGTGCCAGCAGTCCATATCAGCCCCAGCATTTT; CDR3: CASSPYQPQHF
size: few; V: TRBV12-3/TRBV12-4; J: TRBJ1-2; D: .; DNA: TGTGCCAGCAGTTCTTGGGTAAGCGGGGGCTACACCTTC; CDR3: CASSSWVSGGYTF
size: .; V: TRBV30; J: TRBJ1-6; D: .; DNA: TGTGCCTGGAGCCCAAAGGGACTCCTTAATTCACCCCTCCACTTT; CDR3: CAWSPKGLLNSPLHF
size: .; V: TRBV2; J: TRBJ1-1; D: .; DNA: TGTGCCAGCAGTGGGTATTCGCGGACTGAAGCTTTCTTT; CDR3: CASSGYSRTEAFF
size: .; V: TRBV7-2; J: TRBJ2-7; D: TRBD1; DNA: TGTGCCAGCAGCCTAGACAGGGGAGTCCACGAGCAGTACTTC; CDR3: CASSLDRGVHEQYF
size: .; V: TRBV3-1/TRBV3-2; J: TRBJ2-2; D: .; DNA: TGTGCCAGCAGCCTCGAGGGCCTTGGGGCCGGGGAGCTGTTTTTT; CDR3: CASSLEGLGAGELFF
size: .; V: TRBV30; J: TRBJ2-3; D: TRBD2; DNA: TGTGCCTGGAACGCGCTAGCGGGAACAGATACGCAGTATTTT; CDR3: CAWNALAGTDTQYF
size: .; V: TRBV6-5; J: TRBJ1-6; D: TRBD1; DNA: TGTGCCAGCAGCCCCGGGACAGGGTACTCACCCCTCCACTTT; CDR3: CASSPGTGYSPLHF
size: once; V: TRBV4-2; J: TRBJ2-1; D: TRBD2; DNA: TGTGCCAGCAGCTTCCAAGCGGGAGGGTCCTACAATGAGCAGTTCTTC; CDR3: CASSFQAGGSYNEQFF
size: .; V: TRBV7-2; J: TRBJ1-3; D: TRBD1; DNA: TGTGCCAGCAGCCCCGACAGGGCAAGAACGAGAAACACCATATATTTT; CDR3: CASSPDRARTRNTIYF
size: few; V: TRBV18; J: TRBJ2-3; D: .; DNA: TGTGCCAGCTCATACACAGGGACAGATACGCAGTATTTT; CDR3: CASSYTGTDTQYF
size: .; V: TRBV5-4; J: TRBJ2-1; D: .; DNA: TGTGCCAGCACCCCACGACGGAGCTACCAAAATGAGCAGTTCTTC; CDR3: CASTPRRSYQNEQFF
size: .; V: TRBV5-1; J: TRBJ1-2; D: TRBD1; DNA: TGCGCCAGCAGCTTGACAGGGGAAGACTATGGCTACACCTTC; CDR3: CASSLTGEDYGYTF
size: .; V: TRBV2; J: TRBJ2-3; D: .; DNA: TGTGCCAGCAATCAGGGTACAGATACGCAGTATTTT; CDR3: CASNQGTDTQYF
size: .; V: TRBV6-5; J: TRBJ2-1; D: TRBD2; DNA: TGTGCCAGCAGTTACTCAAAGCGGGGGTACAATGAGCAGTTCTTC; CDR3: CASSYSKRGYNEQFF
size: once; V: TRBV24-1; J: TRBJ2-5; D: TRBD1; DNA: TGTGCCACCAGTGAGTCGGGACAGGTTCAAGAGACCCAGTACTTC; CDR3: CATSESGQVQETQYF
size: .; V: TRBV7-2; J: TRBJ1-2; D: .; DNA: TGTGCCAGCAGCATCAGTGGCTATGGCTACACCTTC; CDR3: CASSISGYGYTF
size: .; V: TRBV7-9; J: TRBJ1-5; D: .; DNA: TGTGCCAGCAGCATGTATAGGGGTCAGCCCCAGCATTTT; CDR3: CASSMYRGQPQHF
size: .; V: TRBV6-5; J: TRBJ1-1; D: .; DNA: TGTGCCAGCATCAGGACGGGGGGCACTGAAGCTTTCTTT; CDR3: CASIRTGGTEAFF
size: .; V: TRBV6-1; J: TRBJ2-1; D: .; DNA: TGTGCCAGCAGTGAGATAGCGGCCTACAATGAGCAGTTCTTC; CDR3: CASSEIAAYNEQFF
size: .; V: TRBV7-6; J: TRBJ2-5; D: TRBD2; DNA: TGTGCCAGCAGCTTAGCAGGACTAGCGGGAGCTCAGTACTTC; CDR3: CASSLAGLAGAQYF
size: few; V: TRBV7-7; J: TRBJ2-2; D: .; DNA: TGTGCCAGCAGCCGGGGGAGCGGGGAGCTGTTTTTT; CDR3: CASSRGSGELFF
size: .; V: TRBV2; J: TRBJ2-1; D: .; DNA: TGTGCCAGCAGTGGAGGACTTCCTTCATACAATGAGCAGTTCTTC; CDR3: CASSGGLPSYNEQFF
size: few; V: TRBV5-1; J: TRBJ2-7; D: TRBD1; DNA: TGCGCCAGCAGCCCCCGACAGGGGGCCGCCTACGAGCAGTACTTC; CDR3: CASSPRQGAAYEQYF
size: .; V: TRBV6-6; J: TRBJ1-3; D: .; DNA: TGTGCCATCTCACAGGGTACTGGAAACACCATATATTTT; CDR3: CAISQGTGNTIYF
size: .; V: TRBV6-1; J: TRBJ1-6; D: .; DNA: TGTGCCAGCAGTGAACTACAGGGCAGAGATTCACCCCTCCACTTT; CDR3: CASSELQGRDSPLHF
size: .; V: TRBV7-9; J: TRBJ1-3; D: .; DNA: TGTGCCAGCAGCGCGACAGGCTCTGGAAACACCATATATTTT; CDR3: CASSATGSGNTIYF